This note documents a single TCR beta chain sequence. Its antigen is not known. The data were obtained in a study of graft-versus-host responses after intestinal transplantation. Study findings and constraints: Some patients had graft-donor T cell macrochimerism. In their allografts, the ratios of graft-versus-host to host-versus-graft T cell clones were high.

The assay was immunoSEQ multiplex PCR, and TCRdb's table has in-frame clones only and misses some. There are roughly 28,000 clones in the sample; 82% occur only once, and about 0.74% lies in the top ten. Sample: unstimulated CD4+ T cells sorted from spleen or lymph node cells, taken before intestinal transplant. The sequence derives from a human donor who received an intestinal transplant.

The CDR3 protein is CSVGVSTDTQYF. The CDR3 coding sequence is TGCAGCGTTGGTGTCAGCACAGATACGCAGTATTTT. The rearrangement uses TRBV29-1 and TRBJ2-3; D uncertain. Germline V gene data show CDR1 as SQVTM and CDR2 as ANQGSEA. The CDR3 runs to 12 residues. The V and J ends lost 4 bases and 0 bases respectively, with 5 bases between them.